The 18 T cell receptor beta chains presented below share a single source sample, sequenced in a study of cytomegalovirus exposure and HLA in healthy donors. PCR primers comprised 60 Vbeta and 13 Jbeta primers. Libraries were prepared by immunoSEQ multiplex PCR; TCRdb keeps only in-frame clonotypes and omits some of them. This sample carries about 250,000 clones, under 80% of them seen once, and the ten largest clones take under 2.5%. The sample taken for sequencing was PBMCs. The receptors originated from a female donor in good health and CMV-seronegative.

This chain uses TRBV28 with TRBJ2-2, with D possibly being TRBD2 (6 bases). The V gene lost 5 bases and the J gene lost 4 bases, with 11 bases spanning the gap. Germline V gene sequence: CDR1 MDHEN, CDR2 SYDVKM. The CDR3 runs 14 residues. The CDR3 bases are TGTGCCAGCAGTCCCGGGGGACCCACCGGGGAGCTGTTTTTT. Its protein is CASSPGGPTGELFF.

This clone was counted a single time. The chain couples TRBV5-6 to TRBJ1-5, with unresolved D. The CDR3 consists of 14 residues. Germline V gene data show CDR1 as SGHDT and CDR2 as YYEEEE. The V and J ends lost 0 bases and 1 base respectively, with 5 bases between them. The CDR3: CASSLGHSNQPQHF. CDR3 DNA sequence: TGTGCCAGCAGCTTGGGACACAGCAATCAGCCCCAGCATTTT.

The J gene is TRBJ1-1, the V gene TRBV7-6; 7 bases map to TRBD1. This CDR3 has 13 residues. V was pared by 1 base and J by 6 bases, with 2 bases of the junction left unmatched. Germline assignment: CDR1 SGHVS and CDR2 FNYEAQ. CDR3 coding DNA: TGTGCCAGCAGCTTAGATCAGGGGGCTGAAGCTTTCTTT. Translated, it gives CASSLDQGAEAFF.

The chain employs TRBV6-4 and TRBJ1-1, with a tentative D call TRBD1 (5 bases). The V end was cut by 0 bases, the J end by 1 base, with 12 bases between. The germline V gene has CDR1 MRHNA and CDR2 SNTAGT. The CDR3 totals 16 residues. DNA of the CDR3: TGTGCCAGCAGTGACTCCGCGAAAACAGGGAACACTGAAGCTTTCTTT. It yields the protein CASSDSAKTGNTEAFF.

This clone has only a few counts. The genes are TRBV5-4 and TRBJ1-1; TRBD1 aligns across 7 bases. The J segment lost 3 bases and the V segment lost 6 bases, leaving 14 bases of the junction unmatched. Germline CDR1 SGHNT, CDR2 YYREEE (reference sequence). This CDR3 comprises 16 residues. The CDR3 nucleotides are TGTGCCAGCAAAAGGGGGTCCCGACAGGGCGACACTGAAGCTTTCTTT. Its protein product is CASKRGSRQGDTEAFF.

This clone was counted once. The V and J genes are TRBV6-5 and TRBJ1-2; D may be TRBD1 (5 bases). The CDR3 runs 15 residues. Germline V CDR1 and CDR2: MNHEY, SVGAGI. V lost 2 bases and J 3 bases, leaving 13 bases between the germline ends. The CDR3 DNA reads TGTGCCAGCAGTTACGGGGGGACTTCCTACTATGGCTACACCTTC. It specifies CASSYGGTSYYGYTF.

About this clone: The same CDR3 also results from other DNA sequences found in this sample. The CDR3 nucleotides are TGTGCCTGGAGTGGGACTTTAAAGACCCAGTACTTC. Its protein product is CAWSGTLKTQYF. V is TRBV30 and J is TRBJ2-5; possible D gene TRBD2, 5 bases. The CDR3 is 12 amino acids. Germline V CDR1 and CDR2: GTSNPN, SVGIG (reference sequence). Trimming left V 1 base short and J 6 bases short, with 9 bases between. The full variable domain, rest sourced from reference TRBV30 and TRBJ2-5, is SQTIHQWPATLVQPVGSPLSLECTVEGTSNPNLYWYRQAAGRGLQLLFYSVGIGQISSEVPQNLSASRPQDRQFILSSKKLLLSDSGFYLCAWSGTLKTQYFGPGTRLLVL.

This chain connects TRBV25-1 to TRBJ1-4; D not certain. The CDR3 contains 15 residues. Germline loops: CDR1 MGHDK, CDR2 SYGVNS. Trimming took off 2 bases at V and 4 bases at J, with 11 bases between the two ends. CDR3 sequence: CASSEVRGHNEKLFF. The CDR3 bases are TGTGCCAGCAGTGAAGTTAGAGGGCATAATGAAAAACTGTTTTTT.

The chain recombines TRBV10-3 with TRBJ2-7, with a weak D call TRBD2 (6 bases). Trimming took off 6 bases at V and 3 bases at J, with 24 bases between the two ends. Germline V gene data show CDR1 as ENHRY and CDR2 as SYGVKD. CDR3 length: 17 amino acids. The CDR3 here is CAIREVYGRTGGYEQYF. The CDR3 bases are TGTGCCATCAGGGAGGTTTATGGGCGAACCGGGGGCTACGAGCAGTACTTC.

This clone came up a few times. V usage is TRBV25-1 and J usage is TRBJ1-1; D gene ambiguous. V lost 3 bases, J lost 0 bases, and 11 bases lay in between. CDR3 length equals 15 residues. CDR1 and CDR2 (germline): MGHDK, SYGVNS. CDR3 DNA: TGTGCCAGCAGTGAGACCGGGAGCATGAACACTGAAGCTTTCTTT. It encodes CASSETGSMNTEAFF.

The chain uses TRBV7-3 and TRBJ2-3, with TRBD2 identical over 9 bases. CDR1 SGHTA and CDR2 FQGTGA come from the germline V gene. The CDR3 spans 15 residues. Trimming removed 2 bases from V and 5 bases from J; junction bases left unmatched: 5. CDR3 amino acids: CASSLGGRAIDTQYF. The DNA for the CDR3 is TGTGCCAGCAGCTTAGGCGGGAGGGCCATAGATACGCAGTATTTT.

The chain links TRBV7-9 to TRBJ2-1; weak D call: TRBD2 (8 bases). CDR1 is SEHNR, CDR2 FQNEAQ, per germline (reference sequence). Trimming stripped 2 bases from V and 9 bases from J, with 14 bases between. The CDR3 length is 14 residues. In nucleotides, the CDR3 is TGTGCCAGCAGCTTACGGGAGGGACAGCCTGAGCAGTTCTTC. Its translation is CASSLREGQPEQFF.

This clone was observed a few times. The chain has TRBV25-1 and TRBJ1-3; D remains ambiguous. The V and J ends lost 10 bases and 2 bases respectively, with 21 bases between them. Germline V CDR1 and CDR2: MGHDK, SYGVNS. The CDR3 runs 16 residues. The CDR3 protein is CAKQWRGGMTGNTIYF. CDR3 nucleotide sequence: TGTGCCAAGCAATGGAGAGGAGGGATGACTGGAAACACCATATATTTT.

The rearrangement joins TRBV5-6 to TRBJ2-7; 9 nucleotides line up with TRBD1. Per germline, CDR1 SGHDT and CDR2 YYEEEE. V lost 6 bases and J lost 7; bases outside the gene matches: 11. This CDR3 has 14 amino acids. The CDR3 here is CASTIGQGHREQYF. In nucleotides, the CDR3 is TGTGCCAGCACCATAGGACAGGGGCATAGGGAGCAGTACTTC.

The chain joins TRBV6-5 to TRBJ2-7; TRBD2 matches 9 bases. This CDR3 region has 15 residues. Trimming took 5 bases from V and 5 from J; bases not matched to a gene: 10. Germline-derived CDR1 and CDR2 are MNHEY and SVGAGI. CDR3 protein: CASSTPKAGGHEQYF. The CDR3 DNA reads TGTGCCAGCAGTACCCCCAAAGCGGGAGGTCACGAGCAGTACTTC.

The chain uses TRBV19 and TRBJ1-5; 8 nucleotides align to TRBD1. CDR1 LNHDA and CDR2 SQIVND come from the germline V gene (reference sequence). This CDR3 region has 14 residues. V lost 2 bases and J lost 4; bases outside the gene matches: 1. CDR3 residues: CASSITGGNQPQHF. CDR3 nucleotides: TGTGCCAGTAGTATAACAGGGGGGAATCAGCCCCAGCATTTT. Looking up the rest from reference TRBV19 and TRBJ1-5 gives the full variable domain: DGGITQSPKYLFRKEGQNVTLSCEQNLNHDAMYWYRQDPGQGLRLIYYSQIVNDFQKGDIAEGYSVSREKKESFPLTVTSAQKNPTAFYLCASSITGGNQPQHFGDGTRLSIL.

CDR3 amino acids: CALDRGSYEQYF. Written as DNA, the CDR3 is TGTGCCTTGGACAGGGGGTCCTACGAGCAGTACTTC. V and J are TRBV30 and TRBJ2-7, with 10 nucleotides matching TRBD1. V trimming: 7 bases; J trimming: 1 base; junction bases outside the gene matches: 1. The CDR3 contains 12 residues. Germline V gives CDR1 GTSNPN, CDR2 SVGIG (reference sequence).

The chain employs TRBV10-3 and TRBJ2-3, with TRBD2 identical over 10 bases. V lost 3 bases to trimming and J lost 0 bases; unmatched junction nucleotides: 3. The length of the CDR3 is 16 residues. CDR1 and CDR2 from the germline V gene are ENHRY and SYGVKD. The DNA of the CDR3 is TGTGCCATCAGTGACGGACTAGCGGCTAGCACAGATACGCAGTATTTT. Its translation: CAISDGLAASTDTQYF.